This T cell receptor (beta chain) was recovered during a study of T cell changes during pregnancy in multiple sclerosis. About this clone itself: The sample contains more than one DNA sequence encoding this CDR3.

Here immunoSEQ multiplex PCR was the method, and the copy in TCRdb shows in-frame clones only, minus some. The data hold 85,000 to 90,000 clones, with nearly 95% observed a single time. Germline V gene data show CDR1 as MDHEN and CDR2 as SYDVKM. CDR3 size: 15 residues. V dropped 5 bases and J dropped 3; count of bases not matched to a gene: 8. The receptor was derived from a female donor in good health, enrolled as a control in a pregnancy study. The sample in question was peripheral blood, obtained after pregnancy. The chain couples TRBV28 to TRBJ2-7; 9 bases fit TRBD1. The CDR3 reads CASSLTGQGNYEQYF. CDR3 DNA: TGTGCCAGCAGTCTCACGGGACAGGGAAACTACGAGCAGTACTTC.